The source of this T cell receptor (beta chain) is a study of cytomegalovirus exposure and HLA in healthy donors. On the study more broadly: Researchers found that roughly 77% of about 400 genotyped donors fell within the Caucasian-associated ancestry cluster. Study-level results: Later analysis showed most CMV-associated TCR beta chains appearing HLA-restricted. The study carried out a later analysis of TCR beta sequences. It associated 15,000 to 20,000 of them with specific HLA alleles at a false discovery rate of 0.05.

The PCR had 60 Vbeta and 13 Jbeta primers. Profiling relied on immunoSEQ multiplex PCR, and the TCRdb table lists in-frame clones only, not all of them. The sample consists of about 200,000 clones, roughly 80% of them appearing once. Note on this clone: Its target is not known.

Germline V CDR1 and CDR2: SGHDT, YYEEEE. Losses at the gene ends were 1 base for V and 14 bases for J; bases not matched to a gene: 18. The length of the CDR3 is 16 residues. The sample taken for sequencing was PBMCs. This receptor was obtained from a woman aged 30 to 39 in good health and CMV-seronegative. The chain links TRBV5-6 to TRBJ2-3; TRBD2 aligns across 8 bases. The CDR3 coding sequence is TGTGCCAGCAGCTTGTCCCCAACGGGACTAGGGAGGGGATTGTATTTT. Its protein product is CASSLSPTGLGRGLYF.